Following are 27 T cell receptor beta chains from one sample sequenced in a study of T cells in localized non-small cell lung cancer. The repertoire was sequenced with immunoSEQ multiplex PCR; TCRdb's copy has only in-frame clones and lacks some. The table has about 1,800 clones, about 24% seen once. The input for sequencing was lung tumor tissue, taken before any cancer treatment. The receptors were sampled from a female donor older than 55 with stage I lung adenocarcinoma.

The genes are TRBV19 and TRBJ1-5; 8 bases are shared with TRBD1. The CDR3 spans 16 residues. V gave up 5 bases and J gave up 10 bases; unmatched junction bases: 16. CDR1 is LNHDA, CDR2 SQIVND, per germline (reference sequence). CDR3 loop: CASSPSGQAVLGPQHF. CDR3 DNA sequence: TGTGCCAGTAGTCCATCGGGACAGGCCGTTTTGGGCCCCCAGCATTTT.

This chain joins TRBV18 and TRBJ2-7; the match to TRBD1 covers 9 bases. J gave up 3 bases and V 2 bases, and 5 bases lay outside the gene matches. This CDR3 has 15 residues. Germline lookup yields CDR1 KGHSH and CDR2 LQKENI. DNA for the CDR3: TGTGCCAGCTCACCAACGGGACAGGGAATCTACGAGCAGTACTTC. Protein: CASSPTGQGIYEQYF.

V and J are TRBV12-5 and TRBJ2-3, with TRBD2 matching 11 bases. The CDR3 loop spans 17 amino acids. CDR1 is LGHNT and CDR2 is FRNRAP in the germline V gene. V shed 1 base, J shed 5 bases, and the junction held 8 bases outside the gene matches. This CDR3 reads CASGLAELAGAKDTQYF. The CDR3 DNA sequence: TGTGCTAGTGGTTTGGCCGAACTAGCGGGAGCAAAAGATACGCAGTATTTT.

The gene calls are TRBV5-1 and TRBJ1-1, with a weak D call TRBD1 (5 bases). V gave up 0 bases and J gave up 5 bases, with 17 bases separating them. The CDR3 length is 16 residues. Looked up from germline, CDR1 is SGHRS and CDR2 is YFSETQ. The CDR3 DNA follows: TGCGCCAGCAGCTTGGGACAGACGGGAGTCGGGACTGAAGCTTTCTTT. It is translated as CASSLGQTGVGTEAFF.

The chain joins TRBV10-3 to TRBJ2-2; D gene ambiguous. From germline, CDR1 is ENHRY and CDR2 SYGVKD. V lost 1 base and J lost 1, with 13 bases in between. The CDR3 is 17 amino acids. CDR3 sequence (DNA): TGTGCCATCAGTGAGTGGGTAAACGGCAGGAACACCGGGGAGCTGTTTTTT. Encoded protein: CAISEWVNGRNTGELFF.

The chain employs TRBV19 and TRBJ2-2; tentatively, D is TRBD1 (5 bases). The CDR3 sequence is 14 residues long. Germline-derived CDR1 and CDR2 are LNHDA and SQIVND (reference sequence). V was trimmed by 2 bases and J by 8 bases, leaving 12 bases between them. The CDR3 DNA sequence: TGTGCCAGTAGTATACGACAGAGCTATGGGGAGCTGTTTTTT. Its translation: CASSIRQSYGELFF.

This clone was seen a few times. One end of the junction does not line up with germline, which may come from a read error. V is TRBV11-3 and J is TRBJ2-7; TRBD2 aligns across 7 bases. The length of the CDR3 is 16 residues. Germline V lookup: CDR1 SGHNT, CDR2 YENEEA. The CDR3 protein is CASSLWVGGRTREVLF. CDR3 sequence (DNA): TGTGCCAGCAGCTTGTGGGTAGGCGGGAGAACCCGGGAGGTGCTGTTC.

This clone counts as medium-sized. The chain recombines TRBV11-3 with TRBJ2-7; D is possibly TRBD1 or TRBD2 (5 bases each). The V end was cut by 5 bases, the J end by 2 bases, with 19 bases between. CDR1 SGHNT and CDR2 YENEEA come from the germline V gene. CDR3 length: 16 residues. CDR3 DNA: TGTGCCAGCAGCCTATCTTTCGGGGCATTCGCCTACGAGCAGTACTTC. Translating gives CASSLSFGAFAYEQYF.

By share, this clone counts as large. This chain links TRBV6-8 with TRBJ1-4; D is perhaps TRBD1 (5 bases). V dropped 11 bases and J dropped 4 bases, with 14 bases sitting between them. From germline, CDR1 is MNHGY and CDR2 SAAAGT. This CDR3 region has 13 residues. The CDR3 loop is CAGSRQINEKLFF. DNA for the CDR3: TGTGCCGGATCCCGACAGATTAATGAAAAACTGTTTTTT.

This clone was observed a handful of times. The rearrangement joins TRBV6-8 to TRBJ2-5, with D perhaps assigned TRBD1 or TRBD2 (5 bases each). The germline V gene encodes CDR1 MNHGY and CDR2 SAAAGT. The CDR3 length is 15 residues. The V end was cut by 7 bases, the J end by 5 bases, with 20 bases between. The CDR3 DNA sequence: TGTGCCAGCATGGGTGGGACCTTCCCGGGGGAGACCCAGTACTTC. Its protein product is CASMGGTFPGETQYF.

By sample share, this clone is medium-sized. The chain combines TRBV11-3 with TRBJ2-1, with 8 bases matching TRBD2. Germline V gene data show CDR1 as SGHNT and CDR2 as YENEEA. The CDR3 spans 15 residues. J was trimmed by 2 bases and V by 3 bases; bases with no gene match: 3. The CDR3 here is CASSFTSGPYNEQFF. CDR3 sequence (DNA): TGTGCCAGCAGCTTTACTAGCGGCCCCTACAATGAGCAGTTCTTC.

In this sample, this clone is medium-sized (0.01 to 0.1%). The J gene is TRBJ2-2, the V gene TRBV11-3, with D tentatively TRBD1 or TRBD2 (5 bases each). The CDR3 has 16 residues. The V and J ends lost 6 bases and 0 bases respectively, with 14 bases between them. Germline-derived CDR1 and CDR2 are SGHNT and YENEEA. As DNA, the CDR3 is TGTGCCAGCAGTACCGGGACGACCTCGAACACCGGGGAGCTGTTTTTT. It yields the protein CASSTGTTSNTGELFF.

This clone was counted a few times. This chain uses TRBV9 with TRBJ2-1, with TRBD2 matching over 7 bases. V lost 6 bases, J lost 4 bases, and 7 bases stayed unmatched. Germline V gene data show CDR1 as SGDLS and CDR2 as YYNGEE. This CDR3 contains 14 residues. Here the CDR3 reads CASIKSGVYNEQFF. CDR3 nucleotide sequence: TGTGCCAGCATTAAGAGCGGGGTTTACAATGAGCAGTTCTTC.

This clone was counted a few times. The CDR3 DNA sequence: TGTGCCAGCAGTTTAGTACAGGGCTCTAAGGAGCAGTACTTC. It translates to CASSLVQGSKEQYF. This sequence joins TRBV28 and TRBJ2-7, with D possibly TRBD1 on 6 matching bases. CDR1 MDHEN and CDR2 SYDVKM come from the germline V gene. The germline V and J ends were trimmed by 2 bases and 7 bases, with 15 bases remaining between them. The CDR3 runs to 14 residues.

This clone is medium-sized (0.01 to 0.1%) within its sample. The chain links TRBV6-8 to TRBJ1-2; D is unclear. Trimming stripped 10 bases from V and 7 bases from J, with 19 bases between. The CDR3 is made up of 13 amino acids. The germline V gene encodes CDR1 MNHGY and CDR2 SAAAGT. CDR3 amino acids: CAISLGVLGGYTF. CDR3 in DNA: TGTGCCATCAGCTTAGGTGTTCTGGGTGGCTACACCTTC.

This chain links TRBV30 with TRBJ1-5; no clear D gene. The germline CDR1 and CDR2 sequences are GTSNPN and SVGIG (reference sequence). V gave up 0 bases and J gave up 0 bases, with 6 bases separating them. The CDR3 has 14 residues. The DNA of the CDR3 is TGTGCCTGGAGTGTACACCTTAGCAATCAGCCCCAGCATTTT. Its protein product is CAWSVHLSNQPQHF. Drawing the rest from reference TRBV30 and TRBJ1-5, the complete variable domain is SQTIHQWPATLVQPVGSPLSLECTVEGTSNPNLYWYRQAAGRGLQLLFYSVGIGQISSEVPQNLSASRPQDRQFILSSKKLLLSDSGFYLCAWSVHLSNQPQHFGDGTRLSIL.

This clone was picked up a small number of times. J is TRBJ2-2 and V is TRBV7-5; the D call TRBD2 from the table was never checked on the DNA. TRBV7-5 corresponds to a pseudogene. The CDR3 is made up of 16 amino acids. This CDR3 is CASSLAPADRTGELFF. CDR3 bases: TGTGCCAGCAGCTTGGCCCCAGCGGACCGGACCGGGGAGCTGTTTTTT.

This clone was observed a handful of times. The rearrangement joins TRBV6-7 to TRBJ2-7; 9 nucleotides align to TRBD2. TRBV6-7 is flagged as an ORF with uncertain function. The V gene end was trimmed by 6 bases and the J gene end by 7 bases; junction bases not matched to a gene: 1. The CDR3 has 11 amino acids. In DNA form, the CDR3 reads TGTGCCAGCAGACTAGCGGGTGAGCAGTACTTC. It codes for CASRLAGEQYF.

In this sample, this clone turned up a few times. The chain uses TRBV11-1 and TRBJ2-1, with 13 bases identical to TRBD2. V was clipped by 3 bases and J by 5 bases; unmatched bases: 1. CDR1 is SGHAT and CDR2 is FQDESV in the germline V gene (reference sequence). This CDR3 comprises 15 residues. In DNA form, the CDR3 reads TGTGCCAGCAGCTTGACTAGCGGGAGGCACAATGAGCAGTTCTTC. Translated, it gives CASSLTSGRHNEQFF.

The J gene is TRBJ2-7, the V gene TRBV11-3; tentative D call: TRBD2 (6 bases). The CDR3 has 14 residues. Germline V lookup: CDR1 SGHNT, CDR2 YENEEA. Trimming removed 3 bases from V and 0 bases from J, with 9 bases in between. In DNA form, the CDR3 reads TGTGCCAGCAGCTTGAGGGGACTCTCCTACGAGCAGTACTTC. Protein sequence: CASSLRGLSYEQYF.

This clone appeared a single time. The chain joins TRBV19 to TRBJ2-3; D is perhaps TRBD2 (5 bases). The V gene lost 9 bases and the J gene lost 4 bases, with 20 bases spanning the gap. The V gene's germline CDR1 is LNHDA and CDR2 SQIVND (reference sequence). This CDR3 has 15 amino acids. DNA of the CDR3: TGTGCCAGCAACCGAGGGTATCCCTCATCAGATACGCAGTATTTT. It specifies CASNRGYPSSDTQYF.

This rearrangement joins TRBV28 to TRBJ1-1, with 7 bases aligning to TRBD1. Germline V gene sequence: CDR1 MDHEN, CDR2 SYDVKM. CDR3 length: 12 amino acids. With 11 bases clipped from V and 4 bases from J, the junction kept 7 bases outside the gene matches. The CDR3 here is CAASTGSTEAFF. Here the CDR3 DNA reads TGTGCCGCCTCGACAGGGAGCACTGAAGCTTTCTTT. Variable domain in full (rest from reference TRBV28 and TRBJ1-1): DVKVTQSSRYLVKRTGEKVFLECVQDMDHENMFWYRQDPGLGLRLIYFSYDVKMKEKGDIPEGYSVSREKKERFSLILESASTNQTSMYLCAASTGSTEAFFGQGTRLTVV.

This clone has a handful of counts. The CDR3 bases are TGTGCCAGCAGCTCCGACAGGTGGATGAACACTGAAGCTTTCTTT. Protein sequence: CASSSDRWMNTEAFF. The chain couples TRBV11-3 to TRBJ1-1; TRBD1 is a possible D gene (6 bases). V dropped 4 bases and J dropped 0 bases, with 12 bases sitting between them. This CDR3 spans 15 amino acids. Per the germline V gene, CDR1 is SGHNT and CDR2 is YENEEA.

V gene TRBV18 combines with J gene TRBJ2-7; no definite D call. V was shortened by 8 bases and J by 0 bases, with 8 bases between the two germline ends. CDR1 and CDR2 from the germline V gene are KGHSH and LQKENI. CDR3 length equals 12 residues. This CDR3 reads CASALSSYEQYF. DNA of the CDR3: TGTGCCAGCGCGCTCAGCTCCTACGAGCAGTACTTC.

This chain's CDR3 is CAWSPLHSGANVLTF. CDR3 sequence (DNA): TGTGCCTGGAGTCCTCTCCACTCTGGGGCCAACGTCCTGACTTTC. J is TRBJ2-6 and V is TRBV30; D gene unclear. Germline V gene sequence: CDR1 GTSNPN, CDR2 SVGIG (reference sequence). The ends were cut back, 2 bases at V and 0 bases at J, with 8 bases in the middle. The CDR3 covers 15 residues.

V and J are TRBV15 and TRBJ1-4; TRBD1 might be the D (6 bases). CDR1 LNHNV and CDR2 YYDKDF come from the germline V gene (reference sequence). The V end lost 0 bases, the J end lost 8 bases, and 10 bases lay between the germline ends. The CDR3 consists of 14 residues. CDR3 in amino acids: CATSRDRGGEKLFF. In DNA form, the CDR3 reads TGTGCCACCAGCAGAGACAGGGGCGGCGAAAAACTGTTTTTT.

This clone was observed a handful of times. V usage is TRBV28 and J usage is TRBJ1-2, with 9 bases lining up with TRBD1. The CDR3 covers 16 residues. J gave up 3 bases and V 4 bases, and 9 bases lay outside the gene matches. Per germline, CDR1 MDHEN and CDR2 SYDVKM. Here the CDR3 reads CASSSSGQGRDYGYTF. CDR3 sequence (DNA): TGTGCCAGCAGTTCATCCGGACAGGGGCGGGACTATGGCTACACCTTC.